This T cell receptor beta chain is from a study of T cells in Graves' hyperthyroidism and ophthalmopathy (dated by TCRdb to between 2018 and 2021). Regarding the research as a whole: Peripheral blood was collected at initial diagnosis, before any treatment. To identify distinguishing TCR V-J signatures, a discovery cohort of about 95 patients was used, comprising approximately 40 with Graves' ophthalmopathy and around 60 with stable Graves' hyperthyroidism. Prospective prediction of ophthalmopathy was tested in an independent validation cohort of fewer than 20 hyperthyroidism patients and 15 to 17 patients who later progressed to ophthalmopathy. The 75 to 100 discovery patients were randomly divided into training and test sets at a 7:3 ratio. In roughly six Graves' hyperthyroidism patients, the study also compared T-cell repertoires from thyroid tissue with T-cell repertoires from blood. After sampling, hyperthyroidism patients received methimazole starting at 30 mg daily, and ophthalmopathy patients received high-dose intravenous methylprednisolone. The paper describes TCR Vbeta CDR3 sequencing of around 140 peripheral blood samples, made up of about 40 ophthalmopathy patients, some 80 hyperthyroidism patients and 17 progressor patients. Beyond this particular receptor, the publication reports: Sample size was not statistically predetermined, and investigators were not blinded to group allocation. A model built on a 13 V-J signature distinguished ophthalmopathy from stable hyperthyroidism, reaching 85% to 90% sensitivity and approximately 81% specificity in cross-validation and 80%/75% in testing. In validation, the model predicted progression to ophthalmopathy a median of about 5.9 months before onset, with about 67% sensitivity and roughly 77% specificity. Blood samples also contained most of the expanded thyroid clonotypes (frequency above 0.001), which suggests that blood repertoires may reflect thyroid immune responses.

Stable Graves' hyperthyroidism was defined as the absence of progression to ophthalmopathy over 18 months of follow-up. Hyperthyroidism patients were newly diagnosed, with disease duration under 2 months, and aged 18 to 65 years. Any patient with an uncontrolled infection, another autoimmune disease, pregnancy or lactation was excluded. Diagnoses were established on the basis of clinical symptoms, serum thyroxine and TRAb, thyroid ultrasound, and orbital computed tomography. PBMCs were isolated from about 9 ml of fresh peripheral blood by Ficoll-Paque density gradient centrifugation. Total RNA was extracted using Trizol reagent, and RNA quality was assessed on an Agilent 2100 Bioanalyzer. Points on this clonotype: Its recognized antigen is unknown. Base qualities are missing; no much larger clone stands one base away.

Taken from cysteine to phenylalanine, the CDR3 has 15 residues. The entry retains the CDR3 DNA only, 45 bases that are in frame from base 1. In the germline V gene (reference sequence), CDR1 corresponds to SEHNR and CDR2 to FQNEAQ. V sheds 2 bases and J sheds 2 bases, leaving 10 bases between their ends. Amplification of TCR beta CDR3 regions was carried out from RNA transcripts. For the first round of RT-PCR on the TCR CDR3, the HTBI primer set was used together with the Qiagen OneStep RT-PCR kit. Libraries were constructed in a second round of multiplex PCR, after which size selection and purification were performed. Libraries were sequenced paired-end with 100 bp reads on an Illumina HiSeq2000. The study's own analysis went as follows. SOAPnuke was used to process the raw data, throwing out any read that contained adapters or uncalled bases, had a mean Phred below 15, or lacked an exact constant-primer or identifier match. High-quality paired reads were merged with COPE v1.2.5, and unique nucleotide sequences were defined as clonotypes. MiTCR v1.1 was used to align clonotypes to the IMGT TRBV, TRBD and TRBJ reference segments. The analysis included only V-J combinations with a frequency above 0.0001, which together covered around 99% of the repertoires. A TCS score was defined as the ratio between F50 (clonal expansion) and ExV (chaos), using BLOSUM62-based TCRdist between CDR3 peptides within each V-J. Welch's t-statistics and random forest reduced just over 500 V-J features to 13, which were used in a naive Bayes classifier (R e1071). The public sequencing data were trimmed at Q25 with fastp and processed into clonotypes with MiXCR by TCRdb, which kept only in-frame beta chains. Entries are consolidated by CDR3 protein sequence, retaining the most common genes and DNA. The V and J calls shown here were made by TCRdb, not taken from the authors' results. The sample table contains roughly 200,000 distinct CDR3 sequences; only one count was recorded for about 17% of them. Of the sample, about 48% falls within the top ten clones.

The chain employs TRBV7-9 and TRBJ1-3; a tentative D match to TRBD1 spans 5 bases. Sequenced sample: blood. This sequence was found in a middle-aged man with Graves' hyperthyroidism. The DNA sequence follows: TGTGCCAGCAGCTTAAGACAGCCAGCTGGAAACACCATATATTTT. Its protein reads: CASSLRQPAGNTIYF. Joined to the reference TRBV7-9 and TRBJ1-3 proteins, this CDR3 gives the full variable domain: DTGVSQNPRHKITKRGQNVTFRCDPISEHNRLYWYRQTLGQGPEFLTYFQNEAQLEKSRLLSDRFSAERPKGSFSTLEIQRTEQGDSAMYLCASSLRQPAGNTIYFGEGSWLTVV.